The present entry profiles one TCR beta chain with its context. The antigen is unknown. These data originate in a study of shared clonotypes between healthy human individuals. Study-wide results and limits: About 5% was the fraction of naive CD4 clonotypes found shared across four donors. Deeper or shallower sequencing was expected to change how clonotypes are shared among donors. Larger richness was generally estimated for naive than memory subsets.

Naive CD8 populations comprised CD45RO-negative cells positively selected for CCR7, excluding terminally differentiated effector memory CD45RA+ cells. Within Nashville, Tennessee resided all donors, each a Caucasian adult. This CDR3 is 14 amino acids long. V was clipped by 5 bases and J by 4 bases, with 12 bases between them. Germline V gene sequence: CDR1 SNHLY, CDR2 FYNNEI. This table comes from immunoSEQ multiplex PCR, and its TCRdb copy is limited to in-frame clones, with some not included. The profile covers 1.5 million to 2.5 million clones, with roughly 95% appearing a single time and more than 0.95% taken by the ten largest.

This sequence originates from a man between 18 and 35 years old in good health. Source material: naive CD8+ T cells sorted from blood. The chain has TRBV2 and TRBJ2-1; TRBD2 might be the D (7 bases). CDR3 amino acids: CASSPGGRYNEQFF. The CDR3 coding sequence is TGTGCCAGCAGTCCGGGGGGCCGTTACAATGAGCAGTTCTTC.